Listed below are T cell receptor beta chains from one sample, sequenced in a study of identical twins. TCRdb fed the 5' RACE reads into MiXCR, producing one record per CDR3 protein. The sample shows approximately 190,000 distinct CDR3 sequences, approximately 16% of them seen only once. The sample was also linked to a second study, of T cells expressing NK-cell markers.

The specimen sequenced was CD8+ T cells sorted from blood. All receptors derive from a woman aged 18 to 35 in good health. Each CDR3 is given with its conserved first and last residue. The D gene is left open where the match is weak. Some rows have no size entry. The others give once, few or many, or a class for an expanded clone.

V	size	J	D	CDR3	DNA
TRBV4-3	few	TRBJ2-7	TRBD2	CASSQDLAGNPYEQYF	TGCGCCAGCAGCCAAGATCTAGCGGGGAATCCCTACGAGCAGTACTTC
TRBV6-2/TRBV6-3	few	TRBJ2-7	.	CASSYSGSRWEQYF	TGTGCCAGCAGTTATAGCGGTTCTCGTTGGGAGCAGTACTTC
TRBV27	.	TRBJ2-1	TRBD1	CASSAGTGGLNEQFF	TGTGCCAGCAGTGCCGGGACAGGGGGTCTCAATGAGCAGTTCTTC
TRBV9	few	TRBJ1-6	TRBD1	CASSGSPGQDSPLHF	TGTGCCAGCAGCGGATCCCCGGGACAGGATTCACCCCTCCACTTT
TRBV3-1	.	TRBJ2-6	.	CASSRGTTGANVLTF	TGTGCCAGCAGCCGTGGGACAACTGGGGCCAACGTCCTGACTTTC
TRBV6-2/TRBV6-3	few	TRBJ2-2	.	CASSPARGGELFF	TGTGCCAGCAGCCCGGCCAGGGGCGGGGAGCTGTTTTTT
TRBV3-1	.	TRBJ1-5	.	CASSQEGQGPGPQHF	TGTGCCAGCAGCCAAGAAGGGCAGGGCCCGGGGCCCCAGCATTTT
TRBV6-2/TRBV6-3	.	TRBJ2-2	TRBD2	CASSYGGSATGELFF	TGTGCCAGCAGTTACGGCGGGAGTGCCACCGGGGAGCTGTTTTTT
TRBV30	once	TRBJ2-1	.	CAWIHPDFGTYNEQFF	TGTGCCTGGATACACCCCGATTTTGGCACCTACAATGAGCAGTTCTTC
TRBV10-3	.	TRBJ2-5	.	CAISSTLNAETQYF	TGTGCCATCAGTTCGACCCTAAACGCGGAGACCCAGTACTTC
TRBV5-1	many	TRBJ2-1	.	CASSLEGTLSYNEQFF	TGCGCCAGCAGCTTGGAGGGGACTCTCTCCTACAATGAGCAGTTCTTC
TRBV7-9	.	TRBJ1-1	TRBD1	CASSASTGMNTEAFF	TGTGCCAGCAGCGCGTCGACAGGGATGAACACTGAAGCTTTCTTT
TRBV9	.	TRBJ1-1	.	CASSASGAEAFF	TGTGCCAGCAGCGCGTCAGGGGCTGAAGCTTTCTTT
TRBV20-1	few	TRBJ2-7	.	CSAATGSPYEQYF	TGCAGTGCTGCTACCGGGAGCCCCTACGAGCAGTACTTC
TRBV7-9	few	TRBJ2-7	TRBD1	CASSQGQGRHEQYF	TGTGCCAGCAGCCAGGGACAGGGTAGACACGAGCAGTACTTC
TRBV30	.	TRBJ2-7	.	CAWSVPRRAEQYF	TGTGCCTGGAGTGTACCTAGAAGGGCCGAGCAGTACTTC
TRBV29-1	.	TRBJ2-1	TRBD2	CSVELAGGQGEQFF	TGCAGCGTTGAACTAGCGGGGGGGCAGGGTGAGCAGTTCTTC
TRBV6-1	few	TRBJ2-2	.	CASENRATGELFF	TGTGCCAGCGAGAACAGGGCCACCGGGGAGCTGTTTTTT
TRBV10-2	few	TRBJ1-3	.	CASSDIGNTIYF	TGCGCCAGCAGTGACATAGGAAACACCATATATTTT
TRBV14	.	TRBJ2-7	TRBD1	CASSQQDRGHEQYF	TGTGCCAGCAGCCAACAGGACAGGGGCCACGAGCAGTACTTC
TRBV12-5	.	TRBJ2-7	.	CASASPGRSTYEQYF	TGTGCTAGTGCCTCCCCGGGACGCAGTACCTACGAGCAGTACTTC
TRBV6-6	.	TRBJ2-7	TRBD2	CATTGGSAYEQYF	TGTGCCACCACCGGGGGGTCTGCCTACGAGCAGTACTTC
TRBV11-2	few	TRBJ2-7	.	CASSVGFGYEQYF	TGTGCCTCCTCGGTCGGGTTTGGGTACGAGCAGTACTTC
TRBV15	few	TRBJ2-7	.	CATSSTLSYEQYF	TGTGCCACCAGCTCGACTTTGTCCTACGAGCAGTACTTC
TRBV30	few	TRBJ2-2	TRBD2	CAWSVSLAGGFGELFF	TGTGCCTGGAGTGTAAGCCTAGCGGGAGGATTCGGGGAGCTGTTTTTT
TRBV11-3	.	TRBJ2-1	TRBD2	CASSLGRDYYNEQFF	TGTGCCAGCAGCTTAGGCCGGGACTACTACAATGAGCAGTTCTTC
TRBV7-9	few	TRBJ2-5	.	CASWELSGETQYF	TGTGCCAGCTGGGAGCTAAGTGGGGAGACCCAGTACTTC
TRBV4-2	few	TRBJ2-7	TRBD1	CASSQSQGSPYEQYF	TGTGCCAGCAGCCAGTCACAGGGGTCACCCTACGAGCAGTACTTC
TRBV3-1	few	TRBJ1-4	TRBD1	CASSPGDRGIEKLFF	TGTGCCAGCAGCCCCGGGGACAGGGGGATAGAAAAACTGTTTTTT
TRBV18	.	TRBJ2-1	.	CASSPGDGEQFF	TGTGCCAGCTCACCGGGAGACGGTGAGCAGTTCTTC
TRBV5-5	.	TRBJ1-1	.	CASSLDAEAFF	TGTGCCAGCAGCCTGGACGCTGAAGCTTTCTTT
TRBV20-1	.	TRBJ2-3	.	CSARGPSEADTQYF	TGCAGTGCTAGAGGACCTTCGGAGGCAGATACGCAGTATTTT
TRBV4-2	.	TRBJ2-7	TRBD1	CASSHRTGGTYEQYF	TGTGCCAGCAGCCATAGGACAGGGGGAACGTACGAGCAGTACTTC
TRBV13	.	TRBJ1-4	.	CASSLGRTNEKLFF	TGTGCCAGCAGCTTAGGGAGAACTAATGAAAAACTGTTTTTT
TRBV10-3	few	TRBJ1-3	.	CAIRDSGNTIYF	TGTGCCATCAGGGACAGTGGAAACACCATATATTTT
TRBV9	few	TRBJ2-3	.	CASSVGGDTQYF	TGTGCCAGCAGCGTAGGAGGGGATACGCAGTATTTT
TRBV6-1	few	TRBJ1-3	TRBD1	CASRPTRQGGNTIYF	TGTGCCAGCAGACCTACCAGACAGGGCGGAAACACCATATATTTT
TRBV7-3	.	TRBJ2-1	TRBD2	CASSLSGGVNNEQFF	TGTGCCAGCAGCTTGTCCGGGGGGGTAAATAATGAGCAGTTCTTC
TRBV7-3	few	TRBJ2-5	TRBD2	CASSLTSGEETQYF	TGTGCCAGCAGCTTAACAAGCGGGGAAGAGACCCAGTACTTC
TRBV29-1	few	TRBJ2-7	.	CSVGRGGLSYEQYF	TGCAGCGTCGGTCGCGGGGGCCTCTCCTACGAGCAGTACTTC
TRBV4-3	.	TRBJ2-1	TRBD1	CASSTRDRGLNEQFF	TGCGCCAGCAGCACCCGGGACAGGGGACTTAATGAGCAGTTCTTC
TRBV12-3/TRBV12-4	few	TRBJ2-1	.	CASSLGGVTIF	TGTGCCAGCAGTTTAGGTGGGGTAACGATCTTC
TRBV7-9	.	TRBJ2-1	.	CASSLRASVRGHNEQFF	TGTGCCAGCAGCTTGAGGGCTAGTGTAAGGGGACACAATGAGCAGTTCTTC
TRBV14	.	TRBJ2-7	TRBD2	CASSRDYGGNYEQYF	TGTGCCAGCAGCCGAGATTACGGGGGGAACTACGAGCAGTACTTC
TRBV12-3/TRBV12-4	many	TRBJ1-2	.	CASSPGGSYGYTF	TGTGCCAGCAGTCCGGGTGGGAGTTATGGCTACACCTTC
TRBV7-7	once	TRBJ2-7	.	CASSPGQKAYEQYF	TGTGCCAGCAGCCCCGGACAGAAGGCCTACGAGCAGTACTTC
TRBV11-3	few	TRBJ2-3	TRBD1	CASSLDLTGGSDTQYF	TGTGCCAGCAGCTTAGATCTGACAGGGGGTTCGGATACGCAGTATTTT
TRBV4-3	few	TRBJ2-7	.	CASSQWLNGHYEQYF	TGCGCCAGCAGCCAATGGCTAAACGGACACTACGAGCAGTACTTC
TRBV2	.	TRBJ2-3	TRBD1	CASSEALPTGFEYTDTQYF	TGTGCCAGCAGTGAAGCGCTTCCGACAGGGTTCGAGTACACAGATACGCAGTATTTT
TRBV7-7	.	TRBJ2-3	TRBD2	CASSPEAGGMTDTQYF	TGTGCCAGCAGCCCTGAAGCGGGAGGGATGACAGATACGCAGTATTTT
TRBV20-1	.	TRBJ2-7	TRBD1	CSAPGDSSYEQYF	TGCAGTGCTCCCGGGGACAGCTCCTACGAGCAGTACTTC
TRBV9	.	TRBJ1-6	.	CASSRYDSGNSPLHF	TGTGCCAGCAGCCGATATGACAGCGGAAATTCACCCCTCCACTTT
TRBV5-1	.	TRBJ2-1	.	CASSLSVYLHEQFF	TGCGCCAGCAGCTTGTCTGTCTACCTCCATGAGCAGTTCTTC